The clone carrying this TCR beta chain appeared many times. The antigen is unknown. The data derive from a study of T-cell reconstitution after alpha-beta-depleted transplantation in children. General study results and limits: T-cell numbers and diversity one year post-transplant derived largely from freshly generated T cells. Surviving thymic progenitors and recipient T cells were the source of high TCRbeta diversity at day 60 in some patients. Several hundred graft clones that had expanded were reportedly the source of alpha-beta T cells about two months after transplant.

V was cut by 6 bases and J by 4 bases, with 19 bases left in between. Germline V gene lookup returns CDR1 MDHEN and CDR2 SYDVKM. The CDR3 totals 15 residues. TCRbeta library construction was performed incorporating unique molecular identifiers. TCRdb re-derived calls from the PCR reads in MiXCR, one entry per CDR3 protein. The sample includes over 120,000 distinct CDR3 sequences, roughly 8.8% of them seen just once. The origin of this receptor is a female patient aged 2-10 years who had a stem cell transplant for congenital amegakaryocytic thrombocytopenia, so the T cells may come from the graft donor. The chain uses TRBV28 and TRBJ2-7; D tentatively fits TRBD1 or TRBD2 (6 bases each). This sample comprised PBMCs, mostly from graft donor cells, obtained 180 days after TCRalphabeta/CD19-depleted stem cell transplant. The CDR3 sequence: CASSLTAGGGYEQYF. For the CDR3, the DNA is TGTGCCAGCAGCTTGACCGCTGGAGGGGGGTACGAGCAGTACTTC.